Reported below is one T cell receptor beta chain. Construction of TCR beta libraries relied on iRepertoire HTBI primers and on Arm-PCR targeting CDR3 regions. MiXCR, run by TCRdb on the multiplex PCR reads, gives a single entry per CDR3 protein. Among a few hundred thousand distinct CDR3 sequences listed, more than 20% were seen once. This sample stems from a study of regulatory T cells in long-lasting Graves disease. Time point here: persistent/refractory GD, antithyroid drugs over 5 years with positive TRAb. RNA from PBMCs was the source of the TCR library. This clonotype was obtained from a woman aged 40 to 55 with Graves disease. Sequencing was performed on peripheral blood mononuclear cells (PBMCs), taken when the disease was refractory, from a patient treated with antithyroid drugs.

The CDR3 loop is CASSPNPGYQETQYF. CDR3 DNA sequence: TGTGCCAGCTCACCAAATCCGGGATATCAAGAGACCCAGTACTTC. The rearrangement links TRBV18 to TRBJ2-5; the D gene is possibly TRBD2 (5 bases). Germline V gene lookup returns CDR1 KGHSH and CDR2 LQKENI. This CDR3 is built from 15 residues. V was shortened by 2 bases and J by 2 bases, with 12 bases between the two germline ends.